This T cell receptor (beta chain) originates from a study of shared clonotypes between healthy human individuals. The study drew its donors from healthy HIV-negative adults without recent acute infections or vaccinations. Study outcomes and limitations: Naive CD4 clonotypes overlapped across a handful of donors at approximately 4.5%. Specimens sampled were limited to blood, with tissue repertoires likely differing.

Generated by immunoSEQ multiplex PCR, the TCRdb table keeps only in-frame clones and is missing some. The sample records a few million clones, over 85% being singletons. For this clone: Its specificity is unknown.

This sequence originates from a man aged 18-30 years in good health. Some clones in this sample may be carry-over from other donors' samples. The sequencing input was naive CD4+ T cells from PBMCs. As to subset: CD45RA+ positively selected.

CDR3 protein: CASSEDLGGYTF. In nucleotides, the CDR3 is TGTGCCAGCAGTGAAGACCTAGGCGGCTACACCTTC. The chain has TRBV2 and TRBJ1-2, with D hard to call. This CDR3 is 12 amino acids long. Germline V gene sequence: CDR1 SNHLY, CDR2 FYNNEI. V shed 1 base and J shed 8 bases, with 8 bases lying between them.